The entry that follows covers one TCR beta chain sequence. What this receptor recognizes is not known. The record has no base qualities; no much larger clone is one base away. Per the publication, the time point label means: baseline before first vaccination. Vaccinee samples were obtained from the UK trials COV001 and COV002, which included a single-blind randomized controlled phase 2/3 trial of AZD1222 (ChAdOx1 nCoV-19) in healthy adults. For TCRbeta chain sequencing, PBMC samples were collected from trial participants at day 0 and at day 28 after the second dose. This entry is derived from a study of T cell responses to AZD1222 COVID-19 vaccine (dated by TCRdb to the early 2020s). Context from the whole study: AZD1222 recipients with second doses at about 4 weeks or about 12 weeks were pooled, because spike-specific TCR depth and breadth did not differ between schedules. TCR sequencing covered 230 to 250 trial participants: 200 to 220 given two doses of AZD1222 and about 26 given two doses of MenACWY control vaccine. Trial participants were enrolled by age into 18-55, 56-69 and 70-plus year subgroups, with roughly 150, 30 and 60 TCR-sequenced participants respectively.

The study at large found these results: Participants were mostly white British, with more females than males. The authors suggested clonal diversity may have been underestimated. The 56-69-year group was small, and its depth increase did not reach significance, likely because of low power. After two AZD1222 doses, spike-specific TCR breadth and depth were significantly higher than at day 0 and than in MenACWY recipients. CD4 TCRs associated with the vaccine covered the entire spike protein, and the dominant responses were in regions 160-218 and 743-854. Because no day 14 peak-response samples were available, repertoires were characterized only after the peak T cell response. Only six or seven AZD1222 recipients were SARS-CoV-2 seropositive at baseline, limiting conclusions about previously exposed vaccinees. Reportedly, close to half of the unique spike-specific TCRs recognized epitopes lying outside the regions that are mutated in the B.1.351 and B.1.1.7 variants.

The CDR3 regions of human TCRbeta chains were subjected to immunosequencing. The published analysis was carried out like this. Repertoire TCRs were checked for matches against a reference library of SARS-CoV-2-specific TCRs that had been generated using the MIRA antigen-specificity platform. Breadth was defined as the fraction of unique TCRs that were SARS-CoV-2-associated, and depth was defined as the fraction of total T cells that were SARS-CoV-2-associated. Using the MIRA data, each spike-specific TCR was mapped to the spike region that the TCR reacts to and placed in a CD4 or CD8 class. Log10-transformed breadth and depth values were compared by one-way ANOVA with Sidak's multiple comparisons tests. Drawn from immuneACCESS, this table holds only the in-frame rearrangements with V and J called that TCRdb kept. Clones are partly lost; checked studies trace under half to an unresolved V gene and leave the rest unexplained. V, J and clone size reflect that table, while D and trimming were determined from the DNA. For this sample there are over 100,000 clones; approximately 90% appear just once. The ten largest clones add up to 12% of the sample.

Relative to germline, V is 5 bases shorter and J is 1 base shorter, with 10 bases between their ends. Per the germline V gene (reference sequence), GTSNPN is the CDR1 and SVGIG is the CDR2. The CDR3 holds 13 amino acids from the cysteine to the phenylalanine. CDR3 DNA only is kept here, 39 bases in frame from base 1. The TCR comes from an adult in good health. This sequence uses TRBV30 and TRBJ2-3; a tentative D call is TRBD2 (5 bases match). The sequenced sample was peripheral blood, obtained on day 0 of AZD1222 vaccination. The DNA sequence is as follows: TGTGCCTGGGCGACTACGGGCACAGATACGCAGTATTTT. Translated, this gives CAWATTGTDTQYF. The CDR3, completed at both ends by the reference TRBV30 and TRBJ2-3 genes, gives the full variable domain SQTIHQWPATLVQPVGSPLSLECTVEGTSNPNLYWYRQAAGRGLQLLFYSVGIGQISSEVPQNLSASRPQDRQFILSSKKLLLSDSGFYLCAWATTGTDTQYFGPGTRLTVL.